These 25 T cell receptor beta chains were all obtained from the same sample, sequenced in a study of blood T cell repertoires in COVID-19. Clones were read by immunoSEQ multiplex PCR, and TCRdb kept only the in-frame ones, dropping some. The sample has roughly 180,000 clones, roughly 80% seen once. The specimen was peripheral blood. These receptors were obtained from a man aged 60 to 75 with active or convalescent COVID-19.

Concerning this clone: Within the sample, other DNA sequences also encode this same CDR3. V is TRBV7-8 and J is TRBJ2-5, with 8 bases fitting TRBD1. Germline CDR1 is SGHVS and CDR2 is FQNEAQ. Trimming at V came to 4 bases and at J to 3 bases, leaving 1 base not matched to a gene. The CDR3 has 13 amino acids. The DNA of the CDR3 is TGTGCCAGCAGCTCGGGACAGGAAGAGACCCAGTACTTC. It specifies CASSSGQEETQYF.

The J gene is TRBJ1-2, the V gene TRBV29-1; D possibly corresponds to TRBD1 (5 bases). Per germline, CDR1 SQVTM and CDR2 ANQGSEA. Trimming removed 8 bases at V and 4 bases at J, with 17 bases between. The length of the CDR3 is 13 residues. CDR3 amino acids: CSIMGGDGYGYTF. The CDR3 DNA is TGCAGCATTATGGGGGGGGACGGCTATGGCTACACCTTC.

The rearrangement uses TRBV4-2 and TRBJ2-5; 10 nucleotides line up with TRBD2. This CDR3 is 16 amino acids long. The V and J ends lost 6 bases and 5 bases, in that order; junction bases with no gene match: 12. Germline V gene sequence: CDR1 LGHNA, CDR2 YNFKEQ. The CDR3 loop reads CASSQGASGRFETQYF. The DNA of the CDR3 is TGTGCCAGCAGTCAGGGGGCTAGCGGGAGATTCGAGACCCAGTACTTC.

The chain joins TRBV5-8 to TRBJ1-6; D remains ambiguous. Germline V gene data show CDR1 as SGHTS and CDR2 as YDEGEE. The CDR3 length is 13 residues. Trimming removed 1 base from V and 6 bases from J, with 5 bases in between. This CDR3 reads CASSLHSNSPLHF. CDR3 DNA: TGTGCCAGCAGCTTGCACTCTAATTCACCCCTCCACTTT. The full variable domain, in which reference TRBV5-8 and TRBJ1-6 provide the parts outside the CDR3, is EAGVTQSPTHLIKTRGQQATLRCSPISGHTSVYWYQQALGLGLQFLLWYDEGEERNRGNFPPRFSGRQFPNYSSELNVNALELEDSALYLCASSLHSNSPLHFGNGTRLTVT.

The V call is TRBV5-1, the J call TRBJ2-5, with D unresolved. Deletions cut 1 base from V and 5 bases from J, with 9 bases between. In germline, CDR1 is SGHRS, CDR2 YFSETQ. The CDR3 contains 13 residues. The CDR3 DNA reads TGCGCCAGCAGCTTGACCCTCGGGGAGACCCAGTACTTC. It specifies CASSLTLGETQYF.

The chain employs TRBV6-6 and TRBJ2-7, with D tentatively TRBD1 (5 bases). CDR3 length: 13 amino acids. Germline V lookup: CDR1 MNHNY, CDR2 SVGAGI (reference sequence). Trimming removed 7 bases at V and 3 bases at J, with 13 bases between. CDR3 nucleotide sequence: TGTGCCAGCACCCTGGGGCAGGGCTACGAGCAGTACTTC. Its translation: CASTLGQGYEQYF.

The gene calls are TRBV7-9 and TRBJ2-3; 8 nucleotides line up with TRBD2. This CDR3 contains 15 residues. V was clipped by 4 bases and J by 5 bases; unmatched bases: 8. CDR1 and CDR2 (germline): SEHNR, FQNEAQ (reference sequence). This CDR3 is CASSSTSAREDTQYF. CDR3 coding DNA: TGTGCCAGCAGCTCGACTAGCGCGAGGGAAGATACGCAGTATTTT.

The chain joins TRBV11-2 to TRBJ2-1; TRBD2 is a possible D gene (6 bases). V shed 3 bases and J shed 8 bases, with 11 bases lying between them. The germline V gene encodes CDR1 SGHAT and CDR2 FQNNGV. This CDR3 is built from 13 residues. The CDR3 nucleotides are TGTGCCAGCAGCTTCCGGGGGTCCCATGAGCAGTTCTTC. Protein product: CASSFRGSHEQFF.

The rearrangement uses TRBV6-2 or TRBV6-3 and TRBJ2-2; TRBD2 matches at 9 bases. V was pared by 6 bases and J by 5 bases, with 10 bases of the junction left unmatched. The germline CDR1 and CDR2 sequences are MNHEY and SVGEGT. The CDR3 has 16 residues. The CDR3 sequence: CASSRTPGLATGELFF. CDR3 DNA: TGTGCCAGCAGCCGAACCCCGGGACTAGCAACCGGGGAGCTGTTTTTT.

The rearrangement uses TRBV28 and TRBJ2-1, with unresolved D. The CDR3 contains 13 residues. The germline CDR1 and CDR2 sequences are MDHEN and SYDVKM. V was cut by 1 base and J by 7 bases, with 8 bases left in between. The CDR3 loop is CASSLFRFNEQFF. The CDR3 nucleotides read TGTGCCAGCAGTTTATTTCGGTTTAATGAGCAGTTCTTC.

V gene TRBV11-2 combines with J gene TRBJ2-7; the match to TRBD2 covers 9 bases. This CDR3 is 15 amino acids long. CDR1 and CDR2 from the germline V gene are SGHAT and FQNNGV. Trimming removed 6 bases from V and 6 bases from J; junction bases left unmatched: 12. This CDR3 is CASRPVRAGGPEQYF. CDR3 DNA: TGTGCCAGCAGACCGGTTCGGGCGGGAGGGCCCGAGCAGTACTTC.

This chain uses TRBV11-2 with TRBJ1-2, with 7 bases lining up with TRBD1. Germline CDR1 reads SGHAT; CDR2 reads FQNNGV. Germline trimming cut 5 bases from V and 6 bases from J; bases unmatched to any gene: 9. The CDR3 is made up of 14 amino acids. The CDR3 nucleotides are TGTGCCAGCAGCATTTCCGGGACAGTGGATGGCTACACCTTC. This encodes CASSISGTVDGYTF.

This chain uses TRBV14 with TRBJ2-1; the match to TRBD1 covers 8 bases. Germline-derived CDR1 and CDR2 are SGHDN and FVKESK. V was pared by 0 bases and J by 0 bases, with 13 bases of the junction left unmatched. This CDR3 contains 20 residues. Here the CDR3 DNA reads TGTGCCAGCAGCCAAGAGGTCGACAGGGGTTATCAAAGCTCCTACAATGAGCAGTTCTTC. Amino acids: CASSQEVDRGYQSSYNEQFF.

This clone was seen only once. This CDR3 is CASSSSGRATGELFF. In DNA, the CDR3 is TGTGCCAGCAGCTCTAGCGGGAGGGCGACCGGGGAGCTGTTTTTT. V gene TRBV9 combines with J gene TRBJ2-2; 12 bases map to TRBD2. The CDR3 totals 15 residues. Losses at the gene ends were 4 bases for V and 5 bases for J; bases not matched to a gene: 3. Germline V gene sequence: CDR1 SGDLS, CDR2 YYNGEE.

The chain combines TRBV11-2 with TRBJ2-5, with D tentatively TRBD2 (6 bases). Trimming removed 2 bases at V and 4 bases at J, with 11 bases between. The length of the CDR3 is 14 residues. Germline loops: CDR1 SGHAT, CDR2 FQNNGV. The CDR3 sequence: CASSLNPSVETQYF. CDR3 nucleotide sequence: TGTGCCAGCAGCTTAAACCCTAGCGTAGAGACCCAGTACTTC.

The chain uses TRBV28 and TRBJ1-1; no clear D gene. This CDR3 region has 14 residues. Trimming removed 7 bases at V and 4 bases at J, with 16 bases between. Per germline, CDR1 MDHEN and CDR2 SYDVKM. CDR3 sequence: CASIWPGASTEAFF. CDR3 nucleotides: TGTGCCAGCATTTGGCCGGGAGCCAGCACTGAAGCTTTCTTT.

The chain recombines TRBV28 with TRBJ2-2; TRBD1 might be the D (5 bases). The CDR3 length is 13 residues. Germline CDR1 and CDR2: MDHEN and SYDVKM. Trimming took off 1 base at V and 7 bases at J, with 7 bases between the two ends. CDR3 nucleotides: TGTGCCAGCAGTTTATCAGGGTACGGGGAGCTGTTTTTT. It specifies CASSLSGYGELFF.

The J gene is TRBJ2-3, the V gene TRBV7-3; D remains unclear. The CDR3 loop spans 14 amino acids. Germline-derived CDR1 and CDR2 are SGHTA and FQGTGA. V was pared by 2 bases and J by 4 bases, with 10 bases between. CDR3 residues: CASSLELVPDTQYF. CDR3 bases: TGTGCCAGCAGCTTAGAGCTAGTTCCAGATACGCAGTATTTT.

The chain combines TRBV18 with TRBJ2-3, with a possible D match to TRBD2 (6 bases). V was shortened by 6 bases and J by 6 bases, with 22 bases between the two germline ends. The CDR3 sequence is 16 residues long. CDR1 KGHSH and CDR2 LQKENI come from the germline V gene. CDR3 nucleotide sequence: TGTGCCAGCTCGGCCCTTTTTAGCGGTCCTCAGGATACGCAGTATTTT. Translated: CASSALFSGPQDTQYF.

The chain carries TRBV2 and TRBJ2-1, with TRBD2 matching 10 bases. J gave up 5 bases and V 6 bases, and 4 bases lay outside the gene matches. Germline values: CDR1 SNHLY, CDR2 FYNNEI. The CDR3 sequence is 14 residues long. As DNA, the CDR3 is TGTGCCAGCAGACTAGCGGGAAACAACAATGAGCAGTTCTTC. Its translation: CASRLAGNNNEQFF.

V and J are TRBV19 and TRBJ1-3, with D unclear. The germline V gene has CDR1 LNHDA and CDR2 SQIVND (reference sequence). The V gene lost 3 bases and the J gene lost 2 bases, with 11 bases spanning the gap. This CDR3 has 15 amino acids. The CDR3 nucleotides read TGTGCCAGTAGTATCGGTCGAGGGACTGGAAACACCATATATTTT. It encodes CASSIGRGTGNTIYF. The variable domain in full, completed from reference TRBV19 and TRBJ1-3, reads DGGITQSPKYLFRKEGQNVTLSCEQNLNHDAMYWYRQDPGQGLRLIYYSQIVNDFQKGDIAEGYSVSREKKESFPLTVTSAQKNPTAFYLCASSIGRGTGNTIYFGEGSWLTVV.

This clone was found once. The J gene is TRBJ2-2, the V gene TRBV2; D is possibly TRBD2 (7 bases). Germline values: CDR1 SNHLY, CDR2 FYNNEI. Trimming pared 9 bases from V and 2 bases from J, leaving 22 bases between. The CDR3 spans 17 residues. The chain's CDR3 is CASTKKGAGANTGELFF. The DNA of the CDR3 is TGTGCCAGTACCAAGAAGGGTGCGGGGGCCAACACCGGGGAGCTGTTTTTT.

The chain carries TRBV6-5 and TRBJ1-2; the D is unclear. Trimming took off 0 bases at V and 5 bases at J, with 7 bases between the two ends. The CDR3 is made up of 13 amino acids. Looked up from germline, CDR1 is MNHEY and CDR2 is SVGAGI. The chain's CDR3 is CASSYSNRYGYTF. In DNA, the CDR3 is TGTGCCAGCAGTTACTCGAACAGATATGGCTACACCTTC.

The chain carries TRBV7-8 and TRBJ2-1; 7 bases fit TRBD2. V was pared by 1 base and J by 0 bases, with 0 bases of the junction left unmatched. The CDR3 contains 15 residues. In germline, CDR1 is SGHVS, CDR2 FQNEAQ. In DNA, the CDR3 is TGTGCCAGCAGCTTAGGGGGGGGCTCCTACAATGAGCAGTTCTTC. It is translated as CASSLGGGSYNEQFF. Full variable domain (missing parts from reference TRBV7-8 and TRBJ2-1): GAGVSQSPRYKVAKRGQDVALRCDPISGHVSLFWYQQALGQGPEFLTYFQNEAQLDKSGLPSDRFFAERPEGSVSTLKIQRTQQEDSAVYLCASSLGGGSYNEQFFGPGTRLTVL.

This clone occurred a few times. V and J are TRBV25-1 and TRBJ2-7; TRBD1 is a possible D gene (6 bases). The V and J ends lost 3 bases and 6 bases respectively, with 15 bases between them. Germline V gene sequence: CDR1 MGHDK, CDR2 SYGVNS. The CDR3 contains 14 residues. The CDR3 here is CASSDRTAPIEQYF. CDR3 sequence (DNA): TGTGCCAGCAGTGATAGGACAGCTCCTATCGAGCAGTACTTC.